A single sample gave rise to the 28 T cell receptor beta chains below, sequenced in a study of vaccination and CD4 T cells after COVID-19. Researchers used the Oncomine TCR Beta short-read assay to sequence DNA from cultured CD4+ T cells. TCRdb analysed the PCR reads with MiXCR anew, one entry per CDR3 protein. The table includes about 25,000 distinct CDR3 sequences, around 45% detected once. The treatment: roughly 11-day PBMC culture with coronavirus spike peptide pools or control peptides (ViraFEST assay). Which antigens these TCRs recognize remains unknown. Source material: CD4+ T cells from blood, cultured in vitro. These receptors were taken from a human donor who had recovered from COVID-19.

To note about this clonotype: An end of the junction differs from the germline gene, which may be a read error. The chain combines TRBV10-1 with TRBJ1-1, with D uncertain. The CDR3 has 13 residues. CDR1 and CDR2 from the germline V gene are WNHNN and SYGVQD (reference sequence). Here the CDR3 reads CASSESSRPEAFF. The DNA of the CDR3 is TGCGCCAGTAGTGAGTCGAGTCGCCCTGAAGCTTTCTTT.

This clonotype was found a few times. The chain employs TRBV27 and TRBJ2-7; no definite D call. The germline V gene encodes CDR1 MNHEY and CDR2 SMNVEV (reference sequence). V shed 4 bases and J shed 0 bases, with 7 bases lying between them. The CDR3 spans 13 residues. The DNA for the CDR3 is TGTGCCAGCAGTTGGCAGGACTCCTACGAGCAGTACTTC. Its translation is CASSWQDSYEQYF.

This clonotype was observed a handful of times. In nucleotides, the CDR3 is TGTGCCAGCAGCCTCAGGGGGGCTGATGTGCAGTTCTTC. Translated: CASSLRGADVQFF. This chain joins TRBV7-2 and TRBJ2-1; perhaps TRBD1 as D (7 bases). Germline V gene data show CDR1 as SGHTA and CDR2 as FQGNSA. This CDR3 contains 13 residues. V was shortened by 5 bases and J by 12 bases, with 17 bases between the two germline ends.

This clonotype has only a few counts. The chain is built from TRBV6-5 and TRBJ1-5; D might be TRBD1 (5 bases). The CDR3 covers 13 residues. In germline, CDR1 is MNHEY, CDR2 SVGAGI. The V and J ends lost 2 bases and 5 bases respectively, with 7 bases between them. The CDR3: CASSYGGYQPQHF. The CDR3 DNA is TGTGCCAGCAGTTACGGGGGATATCAGCCCCAGCATTTT.

CDR3 amino acids: CASSLRYRDEQYF. For the CDR3, the DNA is TGTGCCAGCAGCTTAAGATACAGGGACGAGCAGTACTTC. The genes are TRBV7-2 and TRBJ2-7; a possible D gene is TRBD1 (6 bases). V was pared by 2 bases and J by 5 bases, with 10 bases between. CDR3 length equals 13 residues. Germline CDR1 is SGHTA and CDR2 is FQGNSA.

The chain couples TRBV12-3 or TRBV12-4 to TRBJ2-5; 11 positions agree with TRBD2. The CDR3 has 14 residues. Losses at the gene ends were 6 bases for V and 5 bases for J; bases not matched to a gene: 5. The CDR3: CASRQTSGSETQYF. The CDR3 coding sequence is TGTGCCAGCAGGCAAACTAGCGGGAGTGAGACCCAGTACTTC.

V and J are TRBV5-4 and TRBJ2-3, with TRBD2 matching 14 bases. The CDR3 has 16 amino acids. From germline, CDR1 is SGHNT and CDR2 YYREEE (reference sequence). V shed 4 bases and J 2 bases; nucleotides not matched to a gene: 3. The CDR3 nucleotides are TGTGCCAGCAGCCGGGGACTAGCGGGAGTCACAGATACGCAGTATTTT. Amino acids: CASSRGLAGVTDTQYF.

This chain uses TRBV9 with TRBJ2-1; 8 nucleotides agree with TRBD1. Germline V gene sequence: CDR1 SGDLS, CDR2 YYNGEE. This CDR3 contains 15 residues. V trimming: 3 bases; J trimming: 1 base; junction bases outside the gene matches: 3. The DNA of the CDR3 is TGTGCCAGCAGCGCCAGGGGGCTATCCTACAATGAGCAGTTCTTC. Amino acids: CASSARGLSYNEQFF.

The gene calls are TRBV28 and TRBJ2-1; D is uncertain. CDR3 length: 15 residues. V lost 2 bases and J 0 bases, leaving 8 bases between the germline ends. Looked up from germline, CDR1 is MDHEN and CDR2 is SYDVKM. CDR3 in amino acids: CASSLTRSSYNEQFF. For the CDR3, the DNA is TGTGCCAGCAGTTTAACGCGTTCCTCCTACAATGAGCAGTTCTTC.

The DNA of the CDR3 is TGTGCCAGCGGAACTAGCACAGATACGCAGTATTTT. This gives the protein CASGTSTDTQYF. V is TRBV6-2 or TRBV6-3 and J is TRBJ2-3; D gene uncertain. Germline CDR1 and CDR2: MNHEY and SVGEGT. V lost 8 bases to trimming and J lost 0 bases, with 6 bases between them. The CDR3 spans 12 residues.

This clonotype has more than one count but fewer than ten. For the CDR3, the DNA is TGCGCCAGCAGCTGGGACGGAGAGAACACTGAAGCTTTCTTT. Translation: CASSWDGENTEAFF. V gene TRBV5-1 combines with J gene TRBJ1-1; TRBD1 might be the D (5 bases). Trimming stripped 3 bases from V and 1 base from J, with 10 bases between. There are 14 residues in the CDR3. Per germline, CDR1 SGHRS and CDR2 YFSETQ.

V gene TRBV5-4 combines with J gene TRBJ2-2, with 7 bases identical to TRBD2. This CDR3 comprises 17 residues. Trimming took 0 bases from V and 3 from J; bases not matched to a gene: 8. Germline V gene sequence: CDR1 SGHNT, CDR2 YYREEE (reference sequence). In nucleotides, the CDR3 is TGTGCCAGCAGCTTGGGACGGGGGGTCTTCGACACCGGGGAGCTGTTTTTT. Encoded protein: CASSLGRGVFDTGELFF.

This chain's CDR3 is CSASRPGQAHNEQFF. CDR3 DNA: TGCAGTGCCTCCCGGCCGGGACAGGCCCACAATGAGCAGTTCTTC. The chain joins TRBV20-1 to TRBJ2-1; 8 bases match TRBD1. The CDR3 runs 15 residues. Looked up from germline, CDR1 is DFQATT and CDR2 is SNEGSKA (reference sequence). V lost 6 bases, J lost 5 bases, and 12 bases stayed unmatched.

This clonotype came up a few times. The chain joins TRBV7-2 to TRBJ2-3; 8 bases align to TRBD2. The CDR3 has 15 residues. CDR1 is SGHTA and CDR2 is FQGNSA in the germline V gene. With 4 bases clipped from V and 5 bases from J, the junction kept 8 bases outside the gene matches. This chain's CDR3 is CASSSPGLVGDTQYF. CDR3 bases: TGTGCCAGCAGCTCTCCGGGACTAGTAGGAGATACGCAGTATTTT.

This clonotype was picked up a small number of times. The chain uses TRBV20-1 and TRBJ2-1; D gene ambiguous. The CDR3 is made up of 10 amino acids. CDR1 DFQATT and CDR2 SNEGSKA come from the germline V gene (reference sequence). Trimming shortened V by 3 bases and J by 7 bases, and 4 bases separated the two germline ends. CDR3 nucleotides: TGCAGTGCTAGCCCGAATGAGCAGTTCTTC. This gives the protein CSASPNEQFF.

J is TRBJ2-7 and V is TRBV4-1; TRBD1 matches at 9 bases. The V segment lost 3 bases and the J segment 0 bases; nucleotides outside the gene matches: 0. The CDR3 is made up of 14 amino acids. Per the germline V gene, CDR1 is MGHRA and CDR2 is YSYEKL. CDR3 coding DNA: TGCGCCAGCAGCCAGACAGGGGGCTCCTACGAGCAGTACTTC. It encodes CASSQTGGSYEQYF.

This chain joins TRBV29-1 and TRBJ1-2; 9 positions match TRBD1. The junction had 2 bases not matched to a gene; V was cut back by 6 bases and J by 0 bases. Germline lookup yields CDR1 SQVTM and CDR2 ANQGSEA. The CDR3 consists of 13 residues. CDR3 DNA: TGCAGCGTGGGGACAGGGCCTAACTATGGCTACACCTTC. Amino acid sequence: CSVGTGPNYGYTF.

The CDR3 loop reads CASTPSGPWKTHEQYF. In nucleotides, the CDR3 is TGTGCCAGCACTCCTTCCGGGCCCTGGAAGACCCACGAGCAGTACTTC. The genes are TRBV28 and TRBJ2-7; no reliable D call. The germline V gene encodes CDR1 MDHEN and CDR2 SYDVKM. Trimming pared 7 bases from V and 5 bases from J, leaving 24 bases between. The length of the CDR3 is 16 residues. Full variable domain (remainder filled in from reference TRBV28 and TRBJ2-7): DVKVTQSSRYLVKRTGEKVFLECVQDMDHENMFWYRQDPGLGLRLIYFSYDVKMKEKGDIPEGYSVSREKKERFSLILESASTNQTSMYLCASTPSGPWKTHEQYFGPGTRLTVT.

This clonotype appeared a few times. The chain's CDR3 is CASSFEGNQPQHF. In DNA form, the CDR3 reads TGTGCCAGTAGCTTCGAGGGAAATCAGCCCCAGCATTTT. The chain couples TRBV19 to TRBJ1-5; no clear D gene. The CDR3 has 13 amino acids. Germline-derived CDR1 and CDR2 are LNHDA and SQIVND (reference sequence). The germline V and J ends were trimmed by 6 bases and 4 bases, with 10 bases remaining between them.

The V and J genes are TRBV5-1 and TRBJ1-6; the D gene is possibly TRBD1 (6 bases). The V gene lost 0 bases and the J gene lost 9 bases, with 16 bases spanning the gap. In germline, CDR1 is SGHRS, CDR2 YFSETQ. This CDR3 has 16 residues. CDR3 sequence (DNA): TGCGCCAGCAGCTTGGCCCTAGTCAGGGGAGGTTCACCCCTCCACTTT. As protein: CASSLALVRGGSPLHF.

The V and J genes are TRBV7-2 and TRBJ2-3; unclear D gene. The germline V gene has CDR1 SGHTA and CDR2 FQGNSA. This CDR3 contains 13 residues. Trimming shortened V by 4 bases and J by 6 bases, and 11 bases separated the two germline ends. CDR3: CASSSTLGDTQYF. The CDR3 DNA reads as TGTGCCAGCAGCTCGACGCTGGGGGATACGCAGTATTTT.

The chain employs TRBV6-5 and TRBJ2-5; D gene ambiguous. V was pared by 2 bases and J by 4 bases, with 8 bases between. Looked up from germline, CDR1 is MNHEY and CDR2 is SVGAGI. The CDR3 spans 13 residues. CDR3 amino acids: CASSYGFGETQYF. The CDR3 region has the DNA TGTGCCAGCAGTTACGGGTTCGGAGAGACCCAGTACTTC.

This clonotype is labeled as medium-sized. The chain recombines TRBV20-1 with TRBJ1-2; no clear D gene. Trimming shortened V by 4 bases and J by 0 bases, and 3 bases separated the two germline ends. CDR1 and CDR2 from the germline V gene are DFQATT and SNEGSKA (reference sequence). The CDR3 contains 11 residues. In DNA, the CDR3 is TGCAGTGCTAATGCTAACTATGGCTACACCTTC. Translation gives CSANANYGYTF.

The V gene is TRBV30, the J gene TRBJ1-1, with a possible D match to TRBD1 (6 bases). The germline V gene has CDR1 GTSNPN and CDR2 SVGIG (reference sequence). CDR3 length: 15 amino acids. Trimming shortened V by 3 bases and J by 1 base, and 15 bases separated the two germline ends. As DNA, the CDR3 is TGTGCCTGGAGCGGGACAACGGCAGGGAACACTGAAGCTTTCTTT. Translating it yields CAWSGTTAGNTEAFF.

This clonotype was seen a handful of times. The rearrangement joins TRBV1 to TRBJ2-3. TRBV1 is flagged as a pseudogene. This CDR3 spans 13 amino acids. The CDR3 DNA reads as TGCACCAGCAGCCAAATCTTCAAGGATACGCAGTATTTT. As protein: CTSSQIFKDTQYF.

The rearrangement uses TRBV7-8 and TRBJ2-2, with D possibly TRBD2 on 5 matching bases. This CDR3 region has 16 residues. Germline V CDR1 and CDR2: SGHVS, FQNEAQ. V was pared by 5 bases and J by 7 bases, with 20 bases between. This CDR3 is CASSPRTGGRDGELFF. The CDR3 nucleotides are TGTGCCAGCAGCCCCCGGACCGGCGGTCGGGACGGGGAGCTGTTTTTT.

The table lists this clonotype with a few counts. The chain carries TRBV6-1 and TRBJ2-3; D is unresolved. This CDR3 is 13 amino acids long. The germline gives CDR1 MNHNS, CDR2 SASEGT. With 8 bases removed from V and 2 bases from J, the gap between germline ends came to 11 bases. The CDR3 loop is CASRLTFTDTQYF. CDR3 DNA: TGTGCCAGCCGCCTTACCTTCACAGATACGCAGTATTTT.

This clonotype was counted only a few times. This rearrangement joins TRBV24-1 to TRBJ2-2; D possibly corresponds to TRBD2 (6 bases). The V end was cut by 4 bases, the J end by 6 bases, with 8 bases between. CDR3 length: 13 residues. Looked up from germline, CDR1 is KGHDR and CDR2 is SFDVKD. The CDR3 nucleotides are TGTGCCACCAGTGAATGGGGGGCCGGGGAGCTGTTTTTT. Its translation: CATSEWGAGELFF.